This TCR beta chain appears in the sequencing data of a study of blood T cell repertoires in COVID-19. Turning to the study itself: The cDNA or gDNA used as material had been derived from T cells, B-cell-depleted T cells, or PBMCs.

In the source study's methods: Counts of nucleated cells, estimated from reference gene primer amplification, were obtained. The data were produced by immunoSEQ multiplex PCR, yet TCRdb's version contains in-frame clones alone and is incomplete. That table is the source of V, J and clone size, and D and trimming were worked out from the DNA. Among about 210,000 clones listed, around 86% were seen once. Clinical history as reported by participants underpinned cohort assignment. The CDR3 loop spans 16 amino acids. The germline V gene encodes CDR1 SGHDN and CDR2 FVKESK. J lost 5 bases, V lost 5 bases, and 13 bases had no gene match.

The chain is built from TRBV14 and TRBJ2-7; TRBD2 matches at 9 bases. The sample consisted of PBMCs or T cells enriched from blood (not recorded which). The TCR was taken from a woman aged 40 to 50 with acute COVID-19. In nucleotides, the CDR3 is TGTGCCAGCAGCGATACTTTAGCGGGAGAGTCTCACGAGCAGTACTTC. Translating gives CASSDTLAGESHEQYF. Combining the CDR3 with reference TRBV14 and TRBJ2-7 gives the whole variable domain EAGVTQFPSHSVIEKGQTVTLRCDPISGHDNLYWYRRVMGKEIKFLLHFVKESKQDESGMPNNRFLAERTGGTYSTLKVQPAELEDSGVYFCASSDTLAGESHEQYFGPGTRLTVT.